Below are 2 T cell receptor beta chains sequenced from a single sample in a study of T cell repertoires in cytomegalovirus infection. The antigens these receptors bind are not known. TCRdb reprocessed the reads with MiXCR, giving one entry per CDR3 protein. Altogether around 570,000 distinct CDR3 sequences are present, around two fifths being singletons, with the ten largest covering around 48%. Sequencing used cultured PBMCs, obtained from culture after CMV antigen stimulation. Source of these receptors: a human donor in good health (CMV status not recorded). Some clones in this sample may be carry-over from other donors' samples.

The chain employs TRBV15 and TRBJ2-7; a weak D match, TRBD1 (5 bases). The CDR3 runs 16 residues. Germline V gene sequence: CDR1 LNHNV, CDR2 YYDKDF (reference sequence). V lost 5 bases to trimming and J lost 4 bases, with 21 bases between them. The CDR3 coding sequence is TGTGCCACCAGCCCTAGGACAAGTTCTATTTCTTACGAGCAGTACTTC. Residues: CATSPRTSSISYEQYF.

This clonotype was observed a few times. V gene TRBV9 combines with J gene TRBJ2-3; 10 positions match TRBD2. Germline V gene lookup returns CDR1 SGDLS and CDR2 YYNGEE. With V trimmed by 0 bases and J by 6 bases, 7 bases remained unmatched. The CDR3 consists of 16 residues. CDR3 in DNA: TGTGCCAGCAGCGTAGGTCTAGCGGGAGCTTTGGATACGCAGTATTTT. This codes for CASSVGLAGALDTQYF.